Below, one T cell receptor beta chain is given with its context. What it binds is unknown. The CDR3 spans 17 residues. Germline lookup yields CDR1 MNHEY and CDR2 SMNVEV (reference sequence). The J segment lost 2 bases and the V segment lost 4 bases, leaving 14 bases of the junction unmatched. The data stem from a study of PD-L1 blockade in urothelial cancer. Study overall: The patients' atezolizumab therapy, 1,200 mg intravenously every 3 weeks, started in about 2014. Analysis of blood occurred 3 weeks (second dose) and 6 weeks after treatment start. General observations from the study: Below-median blood TCR clonality before treatment forecast better survival.

The time point was: pretreatment peripheral blood. Every PCR got spiked synthetic TCR analog templates. Profiling relied on immunoSEQ multiplex PCR, and the TCRdb table lists in-frame clones only, not all of them. The table has 49,000 or so clones, 79% seen once. This chain joins TRBV27 and TRBJ2-7; 7 bases match TRBD2. Sequencing was performed on PBMCs, taken around atezolizumab (anti-PD-L1) treatment. The origin of this receptor is a man in his 70s with urothelial cancer. The CDR3, as DNA: TGTGCCAGCAGTTCCCGACCGCCCGGGAGCGGGGCCTACGAGCAGTACTTC. The encoded protein is CASSSRPPGSGAYEQYF.